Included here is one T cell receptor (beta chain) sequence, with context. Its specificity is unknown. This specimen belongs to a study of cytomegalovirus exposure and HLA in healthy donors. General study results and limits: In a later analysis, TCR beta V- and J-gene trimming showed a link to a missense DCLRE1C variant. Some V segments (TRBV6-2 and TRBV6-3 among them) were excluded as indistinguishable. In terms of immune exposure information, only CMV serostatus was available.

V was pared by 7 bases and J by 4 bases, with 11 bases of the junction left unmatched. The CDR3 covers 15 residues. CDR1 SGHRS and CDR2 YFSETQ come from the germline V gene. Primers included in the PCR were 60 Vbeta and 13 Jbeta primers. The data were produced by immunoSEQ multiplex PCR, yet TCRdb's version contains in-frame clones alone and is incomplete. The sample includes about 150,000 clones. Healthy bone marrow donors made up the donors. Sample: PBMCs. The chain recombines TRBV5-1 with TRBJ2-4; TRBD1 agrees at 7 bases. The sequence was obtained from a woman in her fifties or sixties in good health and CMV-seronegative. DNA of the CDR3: TGCGCCAGCGCCCCCGGACAGGCCCAAAAAAACATTCAGTACTTC. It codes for CASAPGQAQKNIQYF.